This is a list of T cell receptor beta chains from one sample in a study of cytomegalovirus exposure and HLA in healthy donors. Clones were sequenced by immunoSEQ multiplex PCR, and TCRdb holds only the in-frame ones, with some missing. Altogether about 76,000 clones are present, approximately 80% being singletons, with the ten largest covering nearly 9%. The material sequenced was PBMCs. The source of these receptors is a woman aged 40 to 50 in good health and CMV-seropositive. The CDR3 runs from the conserved cysteine through the conserved F or W. The D gene is left open where the match is weak. The size entry is marked missing in some rows and otherwise reads once, few, many or a size class.

>NA|NA|TRBJ2-7|TRBV13
CASSFRQGGVYEQYF
TGTGCCAGCAGCTTCAGACAGGGAGGCGTCTACGAGCAGTACTTC
>NA|NA|TRBJ2-7|TRBV5-4
CASSSESYEQYF
TGTGCCAGCAGCTCAGAATCCTACGAGCAGTACTTC
>TRBD1|NA|TRBJ1-1|TRBV5-1
CASSLEGRGRTEAFF
TGCGCCAGCAGCTTGGAGGGCAGGGGGCGGACTGAAGCTTTCTTT
>TRBD2|NA|TRBJ2-2|TRBV18
CASSTYSGGSNTGELFF
TGTGCCAGCTCAACCTACTCCGGGGGGTCAAACACCGGGGAGCTGTTTTTT
>NA|NA|TRBJ2-7|TRBV6-5
CASRGFSGSSEQYF
TGTGCCAGCAGGGGATTCAGCGGATCTTCGGAGCAGTACTTC
>TRBD1|NA|TRBJ2-6|TRBV5-4
CASSLWQGAISGANVLTF
TGTGCCAGCAGCTTGTGGCAGGGGGCTATCTCTGGGGCCAACGTCCTGACTTTC
>NA|NA|TRBJ1-5|TRBV7-2
CASSFLSLSNQPQHF
TGTGCCAGCAGCTTTTTGTCCCTTAGCAATCAGCCCCAGCATTTT
>NA|NA|TRBJ2-1|TRBV19
CASSMTEYNEQFF
TGTGCCAGTAGTATGACGGAGTACAATGAGCAGTTCTTC
>NA|NA|TRBJ1-1|TRBV7-3
CASSKGPGGTEAFF
TGTGCCAGCAGCAAAGGGCCCGGGGGAACTGAAGCTTTCTTT
>NA|NA|TRBJ1-2|TRBV9
CASSFHEGAF
TGTGCCAGCAGCTTCCACGAGGGGGCCTTC
>NA|NA|TRBJ2-7|TRBV27
CASSSSSLTGGEQYF
TGTGCCAGCAGTTCCTCTAGCCTTACTGGAGGCGAGCAGTACTTC
>NA|NA|TRBJ1-5|TRBV7-2
CASSLDRDINQPQHF
TGTGCCAGCAGCCTGGACCGGGACATCAATCAGCCCCAGCATTTT
>TRBD2|few|TRBJ2-1|TRBV30
CAWRLAGSGEQFF
TGTGCCTGGAGGCTAGCGGGTTCGGGTGAGCAGTTCTTC
>NA|NA|TRBJ1-1|TRBV7-8
CASTTPGVADTEAFF
TGTGCCAGCACCACCCCCGGGGTAGCGGACACTGAAGCTTTCTTT
>TRBD1|medium-sized|TRBJ1-3|TRBV18
CASTPKAPGQGTGNTIYF
TGTGCCAGCACGCCAAAGGCCCCGGGACAGGGAACTGGAAACACCATATATTTT
>NA|NA|TRBJ1-2|TRBV6-5
CASSYSIEVPIDGYTF
TGTGCCAGCAGTTACTCGATAGAAGTCCCCATCGATGGCTACACCTTC
>NA|NA|TRBJ1-2|TRBV7-9
CASSLVSGDYGYTF
TGTGCCAGCAGCTTAGTTTCCGGGGACTATGGCTACACCTTC
>TRBD1|NA|TRBJ1-1|TRBV29-1
CSVKTGGSTEAFF
TGCAGCGTAAAAACAGGGGGAAGCACTGAAGCTTTCTTT
>TRBD2|NA|TRBJ2-7|TRBV10-3
CAISPSVLAGPYEQYF
TGTGCCATCAGTCCGAGTGTACTAGCGGGCCCCTACGAGCAGTACTTC
>TRBD1|NA|TRBJ2-6|TRBV6-1
CASSVHRGNGANVLTF
TGTGCCAGCAGTGTACACAGGGGGAATGGGGCCAACGTCCTGACTTTC
>NA|NA|TRBJ1-6|TRBV9
CASSGGQYNSPLHF
TGTGCCAGCAGCGGGGGCCAGTATAATTCACCCCTCCACTTT
>TRBD2|NA|TRBJ2-3|TRBV28
CASRTLAGFTDTQYF
TGTGCCAGCAGGACTTTAGCGGGTTTCACAGATACGCAGTATTTT
>NA|NA|TRBJ1-1|TRBV19
CASSTRLNTEAFF
TGTGCCAGTAGTACGAGATTGAACACTGAAGCTTTCTTT
>TRBD2|NA|TRBJ2-2|TRBV7-3
CASSSGLAAGELFF
TGTGCCAGCAGCTCGGGACTAGCGGCCGGGGAGCTGTTTTTT
>NA|NA|TRBJ1-1|TRBV5-4
CASSFRGGNTEAFF
TGTGCCAGCAGCTTTCGCGGAGGGAACACTGAAGCTTTCTTT
>TRBD1|NA|TRBJ2-1|TRBV19
CASSMGDRGLSNEQFF
TGTGCCAGTAGTATGGGGGACAGGGGTTTGAGCAATGAGCAGTTCTTC
>NA|NA|TRBJ1-5|TRBV7-2
CASSWSSNQPQHF
TGTGCCAGCAGCTGGAGTAGCAATCAGCCCCAGCATTTT
>NA|NA|TRBJ1-3|TRBV11-2
CASSLTLGDFGNTIYF
TGTGCCAGCAGCTTAACCCTCGGAGACTTTGGAAACACCATATATTTT